Each of the 7 T cell receptor beta chains below was sequenced from the same sample in a study of T cells in localized non-small cell lung cancer. The protocol was immunoSEQ multiplex PCR, while the TCRdb copy is restricted to in-frame clones and leaves out a portion. The data show about 41,000 clones, 70% to 90% seen once. The source was peripheral blood, collected before any cancer treatment. All receptors derive from a woman aged 18-55 years with stage III lung adenocarcinoma.

This chain uses TRBV21-1 with TRBJ1-5; no DNA check was done on the table's D call, TRBD1. TRBV21-1 is designated a pseudogene. The CDR3 is made up of 15 amino acids. CDR3 region: CASPERGFWDQPQHF. The CDR3 DNA is TGTGCCAGCCCGGAAAGGGGTTTTTGGGATCAGCCCCAGCATTTT.

The rearrangement links TRBV4-1 to TRBJ1-4, with D tentatively TRBD1 (5 bases). CDR3 length: 15 residues. CDR1 and CDR2 (germline): MGHRA, YSYEKL. The V and J ends lost 0 bases and 7 bases respectively, with 12 bases between them. CDR3: CASSQERGYGEKLFF. DNA of the CDR3: TGCGCCAGCAGCCAAGAGCGGGGCTATGGTGAAAAACTGTTTTTT.

In nucleotides, the CDR3 is TGCGCCAGCAGCCCGGGACCCCCGTCGGAGACCCAGTACTTC. The encoded protein is CASSPGPPSETQYF. This sequence joins TRBV5-1 and TRBJ2-5; D assignment may be TRBD1 or TRBD2 (5 bases each). Germline V lookup: CDR1 SGHRS, CDR2 YFSETQ. The CDR3 is made up of 14 amino acids. Trimming stripped 4 bases from V and 5 bases from J, with 15 bases between. The full variable domain, in which reference TRBV5-1 and TRBJ2-5 provide the parts outside the CDR3, is KAGVTQTPRYLIKTRGQQVTLSCSPISGHRSVSWYQQTPGQGLQFLFEYFSETQRNKGNFPGRFSGRQFSNSRSEMNVSTLELGDSALYLCASSPGPPSETQYFGPGTRLLVL.

The chain has TRBV19 and TRBJ2-7; D might be TRBD1 (7 bases). The germline V and J ends were trimmed by 5 bases and 3 bases, with 11 bases remaining between them. Germline V CDR1 and CDR2: LNHDA, SQIVND (reference sequence). CDR3 size: 13 residues. CDR3 DNA: TGTGCCAGTAGTGCGGGACAGCGCTACGAGCAGTACTTC. This translates into CASSAGQRYEQYF. Filled out from reference TRBV19 and TRBJ2-7, the complete variable domain reads DGGITQSPKYLFRKEGQNVTLSCEQNLNHDAMYWYRQDPGQGLRLIYYSQIVNDFQKGDIAEGYSVSREKKESFPLTVTSAQKNPTAFYLCASSAGQRYEQYFGPGTRLTVT.

Written as DNA, the CDR3 is TGTGCCAGCAGCTTTATACCGGACAGACTCACAGATACGCAGTATTTT. Protein product: CASSFIPDRLTDTQYF. This chain uses TRBV7-9 with TRBJ2-3, with D possibly TRBD1 on 6 matching bases. The germline V gene encodes CDR1 SEHNR and CDR2 FQNEAQ (reference sequence). Trimming shortened V by 3 bases and J by 2 bases, and 15 bases separated the two germline ends. The length of the CDR3 is 16 residues.

The chain links TRBV4-2 to TRBJ2-1; 11 nucleotides line up with TRBD2. This CDR3 spans 18 amino acids. Germline CDR1 LGHNA, CDR2 YNFKEQ. V shed 4 bases, J shed 1 base, and the junction held 9 bases outside the gene matches. CDR3 protein: CASSPEGPSGGSYNEQFF. Written as DNA, the CDR3 is TGTGCCAGCAGCCCGGAAGGTCCTAGCGGGGGGTCCTACAATGAGCAGTTCTTC.

This CDR3 is CASSPRTGFNEKLFF. For the CDR3, the DNA is TGTGCCAGCAGCCCCCGGACGGGATTTAATGAAAAACTGTTTTTT. The chain employs TRBV9 and TRBJ1-4; D remains unclear. Trimming pared 4 bases from V and 4 bases from J, leaving 14 bases between. This CDR3 region has 15 residues. Germline assignment: CDR1 SGDLS and CDR2 YYNGEE. Complete variable domain (other parts from reference TRBV9 and TRBJ1-4): DSGVTQTPKHLITATGQRVTLRCSPRSGDLSVYWYQQSLDQGLQFLIQYYNGEERAKGNILERFSAQQFPDLHSELNLSSLELGDSALYFCASSPRTGFNEKLFFGSGTQLSVL.